This T cell receptor beta chain was captured in a study of T-cell reconstitution after alpha-beta-depleted transplantation in children. V shed 4 bases and J 0 bases; nucleotides not matched to a gene: 10. The V gene's germline CDR1 is SGHRS and CDR2 YFSETQ. The CDR3 is made up of 17 amino acids. A few counts support this clonotype. A library of TCRbeta sequences, prepared with unique molecular identifiers, was generated. TCRdb re-called the PCR reads with MiXCR, one entry per CDR3 protein. The profile shows hundreds of thousands of distinct CDR3 sequences, about 31% of them singletons. The source is a human donor who donated a stem cell graft to a child with aplastic anemia. The sequencing used PBMCs from the stem cell graft donor, collected from the stem cell graft. V usage is TRBV5-1 and J usage is TRBJ2-5; 9 bases agree with TRBD1. The CDR3 here is CASSRASGTGYQETQYF. The CDR3 DNA follows: TGCGCCAGCAGCCGTGCCTCCGGGACAGGGTACCAAGAGACCCAGTACTTC. The full variable domain, rest sourced from reference TRBV5-1 and TRBJ2-5, is KAGVTQTPRYLIKTRGQQVTLSCSPISGHRSVSWYQQTPGQGLQFLFEYFSETQRNKGNFPGRFSGRQFSNSRSEMNVSTLELGDSALYLCASSRASGTGYQETQYFGPGTRLLVL.